These 19 T cell receptor beta chains were all obtained from the same sample, sequenced in a study of T cell changes during pregnancy in multiple sclerosis. The repertoire was sequenced with immunoSEQ multiplex PCR; TCRdb's copy has only in-frame clones and lacks some. The sample includes some 42,000 clones, 85% to 95% of them seen just once. Sequences were derived from CD4+ T cells from peripheral blood mononuclear cells, sampled in the third trimester of pregnancy. These receptor sequences come from a female donor with multiple sclerosis, enrolled in a pregnancy study.

This clone was observed once. The chain carries TRBV14 and TRBJ2-2, with D possibly being TRBD1 (5 bases). Germline V gene lookup returns CDR1 SGHDN and CDR2 FVKESK. There are 14 residues in the CDR3. The V and J ends lost 5 bases and 4 bases respectively, with 11 bases between them. The CDR3 loop reads CASSVRQGTGELFF. The CDR3, as DNA: TGTGCCAGCAGCGTGCGCCAGGGCACCGGGGAGCTGTTTTTT.

The rearrangement links TRBV6-1 to TRBJ1-2; D is perhaps TRBD1 (5 bases). The CDR3 runs to 13 residues. CDR1 and CDR2 (germline): MNHNS, SASEGT. V was clipped by 4 bases and J by 4 bases, with 10 bases between them. CDR3 nucleotide sequence: TGTGCCAGCAGTGTAACCGACAGCTATGGCTACACCTTC. This codes for CASSVTDSYGYTF.

The V and J genes are TRBV18 and TRBJ2-7, with 8 bases that match TRBD1. The CDR3 loop spans 13 amino acids. Germline CDR1 KGHSH, CDR2 LQKENI. After removal of 6 bases from V and 2 bases from J, the junction contained 3 bases not matched to a gene. In DNA form, the CDR3 reads TGTGCCAGCTCTCAGACAGGGGCCTACGAGCAGTACTTC. It translates to CASSQTGAYEQYF.

Points on this clone: Additional DNA sequences in this sample encode the identical CDR3. The V call is TRBV11-3, the J call TRBJ2-3; 7 bases align to TRBD2. CDR1 and CDR2 from the germline V gene are SGHNT and YENEEA. V gave up 5 bases and J gave up 3 bases; unmatched junction bases: 8. The CDR3 extends over 15 amino acids. CDR3 loop: CASSPGGGPTDTQYF. In nucleotides, the CDR3 is TGTGCCAGCAGCCCTGGGGGAGGGCCGACAGATACGCAGTATTTT.

The chain has TRBV29-1 and TRBJ2-6, with a possible D match to TRBD1 (5 bases). The CDR3 extends over 14 amino acids. Germline lookup yields CDR1 SQVTM and CDR2 ANQGSEA. Trimming cost V 5 bases and J 0 bases, with 8 bases left between them. The CDR3 sequence: CSVKGNSGANVLTF. CDR3 coding DNA: TGCAGCGTTAAGGGGAACTCTGGGGCCAACGTCCTGACTTTC.

This chain links TRBV18 with TRBJ2-1, with 8 positions matching TRBD1. This CDR3 contains 14 residues. V lost 3 bases and J lost 7; bases outside the gene matches: 5. Per germline, CDR1 KGHSH and CDR2 LQKENI. CDR3 sequence (DNA): TGTGCCAGCTCACCCCAGGGGGCGTGGAATGAGCAGTTCTTC. It is translated as CASSPQGAWNEQFF.

The chain recombines TRBV7-6 with TRBJ2-2; TRBD1 is a possible D gene (6 bases). Between the trimmed V and J ends, which lost 0 bases and 6 bases, there was a span of 17 bases. Germline assignment: CDR1 SGHVS and CDR2 FNYEAQ. This CDR3 has 17 amino acids. CDR3 region: CASSLAGVGAVSGELFF. The CDR3 nucleotides read TGTGCCAGCAGCTTAGCCGGCGTGGGGGCGGTCTCCGGGGAGCTGTTTTTT.

The chain uses TRBV11-2 and TRBJ2-1; 9 nucleotides align to TRBD2. The CDR3 covers 16 residues. Germline V gene sequence: CDR1 SGHAT, CDR2 FQNNGV. The J segment lost 6 bases and the V segment lost 2 bases, leaving 8 bases of the junction unmatched. CDR3 residues: CASSLSLSGSLNEQFF. Here the CDR3 DNA reads TGTGCCAGCAGCTTATCCCTTAGCGGGAGTCTCAATGAGCAGTTCTTC.

The chain couples TRBV7-2 to TRBJ1-4, with D perhaps matching TRBD1 (6 bases). The CDR3 loop spans 14 amino acids. Germline CDR1 and CDR2: SGHTA and FQGNSA. Trimming pared 4 bases from V and 7 bases from J, leaving 13 bases between. In DNA, the CDR3 is TGTGCCAGCAGCTCTACAGGGTATGGTGAAAAACTGTTTTTT. Amino acid sequence: CASSSTGYGEKLFF. Based on the CDR3 plus reference TRBV7-2 and TRBJ1-4, the full variable domain is GAGVSQSPSNKVTEKGKDVELRCDPISGHTALYWYRQSLGQGLEFLIYFQGNSAPDKSGLPSDRFSAERTGGSVSTLTIQRTQQEDSAVYLCASSSTGYGEKLFFGSGTQLSVL.

The chain links TRBV6-1 to TRBJ1-2; no firm D call. The CDR3 is 16 amino acids. The germline CDR1 and CDR2 sequences are MNHNS and SASEGT. V lost 1 base and J 5 bases, leaving 17 bases between the germline ends. The CDR3 here is CASSEGEEGWIYGYTF. The CDR3 coding sequence is TGTGCCAGCAGTGAAGGGGAGGAGGGATGGATATATGGCTACACCTTC.

J is TRBJ1-2 and V is TRBV2; D unclear. V shed 6 bases and J shed 8 bases, with 22 bases lying between them. CDR3 length equals 15 residues. Germline CDR1 SNHLY, CDR2 FYNNEI. CDR3 coding DNA: TGTGCCAGCAGGGGCCCAGAGCTAGCTTCGGGGGGCTACACCTTC. Translation: CASRGPELASGGYTF.

The chain combines TRBV12-5 with TRBJ1-1; D remains ambiguous. The germline V and J ends were trimmed by 5 bases and 1 base, with 11 bases remaining between them. The CDR3 totals 14 residues. Per germline, CDR1 LGHNT and CDR2 FRNRAP. CDR3 sequence reads: CASGPDTRNTEAFF. The DNA for the CDR3 is TGTGCTAGTGGTCCCGACACAAGGAACACTGAAGCTTTCTTT.

The chain has TRBV4-2 and TRBJ2-7; D possibly corresponds to TRBD1 (9 bases). Germline V CDR1 and CDR2: LGHNA, YNFKEQ. The CDR3 is made up of 17 amino acids. V was cut by 4 bases and J by 6 bases, with 25 bases left in between. For the CDR3, the DNA is TGTGCCAGCAGCCTTTCCTTAACAGGGGGCGCGGGGGGCGAGCAGTACTTC. Amino acid sequence: CASSLSLTGGAGGEQYF.

V is TRBV5-8 and J is TRBJ1-1, with 7 nucleotides matching TRBD1. V was clipped by 4 bases and J by 0 bases; unmatched bases: 6. The CDR3 is 15 residues long. Germline V gene sequence: CDR1 SGHTS, CDR2 YDEGEE. The CDR3 nucleotides are TGTGCCAGCAGCAGGCACAGGGGTATGAACACTGAAGCTTTCTTT. This sequence encodes CASSRHRGMNTEAFF.

The chain links TRBV6-5 to TRBJ2-7; TRBD2 agrees at 10 bases. This CDR3 is 16 amino acids long. J gave up 1 base and V 4 bases, and 7 bases lay outside the gene matches. Germline V gives CDR1 MNHEY, CDR2 SVGAGI. CDR3 DNA sequence: TGTGCCAGCAGTTTTACCGGGACTAGCGTTTCCTACGAGCAGTACTTC. It yields the protein CASSFTGTSVSYEQYF.

This sequence joins TRBV5-4 and TRBJ2-5; D remains unclear. Germline CDR1 reads SGHNT; CDR2 reads YYREEE (reference sequence). Deletions cut 0 bases from V and 3 bases from J, with 12 bases between. The CDR3 runs to 15 residues. The CDR3 region has the DNA TGTGCCAGCAGCTTGGGAGGTAGCACGGAAGAGACCCAGTACTTC. Encoded protein: CASSLGGSTEETQYF.

This clone was found once. The chain is built from TRBV25-1 and TRBJ2-4, with a weak D call TRBD2 (5 bases). The germline CDR1 and CDR2 sequences are MGHDK and SYGVNS. V shed 6 bases and J shed 1 base, with 19 bases lying between them. CDR3 length: 17 amino acids. The CDR3 DNA is TGTGCCAGCAGACCCGCCCGCACGAGGGAGGCCAAAAACATTCAGTACTTC. Its protein is CASRPARTREAKNIQYF. Based on the CDR3 plus reference TRBV25-1 and TRBJ2-4, the full variable domain is EADIYQTPRYLVIGTGKKITLECSQTMGHDKMYWYQQDPGMELHLIHYSYGVNSTEKGDLSSESTVSRIRTEHFPLTLESARPSHTSQYLCASRPARTREAKNIQYFGAGTRLSVL.

The V call is TRBV7-3, the J call TRBJ2-1; D is ambiguous. The CDR3 length is 16 residues. V lost 0 bases to trimming and J lost 9 bases, with 18 bases between them. Germline loops: CDR1 SGHTA, CDR2 FQGTGA. This CDR3 is CASSLTAPSSFTEQFF. CDR3 nucleotides: TGTGCCAGCAGCTTAACGGCCCCCTCTTCCTTTACTGAGCAGTTCTTC. Supplemented by reference TRBV7-3 and TRBJ2-1, the full variable domain reads GAGVSQTPSNKVTEKGKYVELRCDPISGHTALYWYRQSLGQGPEFLIYFQGTGAADDSGLPNDRFFAVRPEGSVSTLKIQRTERGDSAVYLCASSLTAPSSFTEQFFGPGTRLTVL.

The genes are TRBV7-2 and TRBJ2-2, with TRBD2 matching 7 bases. The V gene end was trimmed by 2 bases and the J gene end by 5 bases; junction bases not matched to a gene: 8. Germline CDR1 reads SGHTA; CDR2 reads FQGNSA. This CDR3 contains 16 residues. This chain's CDR3 is CASSLRAGVETGELFF. CDR3 coding DNA: TGTGCCAGCAGCTTAAGGGCGGGGGTCGAGACCGGGGAGCTGTTTTTT. The variable domain in full, completed from reference TRBV7-2 and TRBJ2-2, reads GAGVSQSPSNKVTEKGKDVELRCDPISGHTALYWYRQSLGQGLEFLIYFQGNSAPDKSGLPSDRFSAERTGGSVSTLTIQRTQQEDSAVYLCASSLRAGVETGELFFGEGSRLTVL.